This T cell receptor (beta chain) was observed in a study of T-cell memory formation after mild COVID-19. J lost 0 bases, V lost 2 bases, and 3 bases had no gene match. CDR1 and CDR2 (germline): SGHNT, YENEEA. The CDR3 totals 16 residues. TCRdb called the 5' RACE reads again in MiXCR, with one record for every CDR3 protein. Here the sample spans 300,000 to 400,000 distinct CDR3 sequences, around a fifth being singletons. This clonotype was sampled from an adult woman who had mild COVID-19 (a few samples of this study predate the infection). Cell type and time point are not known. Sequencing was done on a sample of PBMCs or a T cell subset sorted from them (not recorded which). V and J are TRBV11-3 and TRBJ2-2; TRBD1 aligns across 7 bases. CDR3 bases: TGTGCCAGCAGCTTACCGGGACAGACGAACACCGGGGAGCTGTTTTTT. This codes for CASSLPGQTNTGELFF. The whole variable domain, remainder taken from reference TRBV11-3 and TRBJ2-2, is EAGVVQSPRYKIIEKKQPVAFWCNPISGHNTLYWYLQNLGQGPELLIRYENEEAVDDSQLPKDRFSAERLKGVDSTLKIQPAELGDSAVYLCASSLPGQTNTGELFFGEGSRLTVL.